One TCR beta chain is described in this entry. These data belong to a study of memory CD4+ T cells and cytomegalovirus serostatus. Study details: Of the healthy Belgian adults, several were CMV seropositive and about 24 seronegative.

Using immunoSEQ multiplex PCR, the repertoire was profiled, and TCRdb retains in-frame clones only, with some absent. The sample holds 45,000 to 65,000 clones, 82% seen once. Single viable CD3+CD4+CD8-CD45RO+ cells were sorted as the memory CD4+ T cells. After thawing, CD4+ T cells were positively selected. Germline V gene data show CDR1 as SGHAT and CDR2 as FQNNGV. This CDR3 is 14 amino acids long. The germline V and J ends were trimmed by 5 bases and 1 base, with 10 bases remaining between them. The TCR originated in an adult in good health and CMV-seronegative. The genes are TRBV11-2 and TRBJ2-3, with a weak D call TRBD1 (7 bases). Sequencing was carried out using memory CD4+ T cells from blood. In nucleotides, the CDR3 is TGTGCCAGCAGCGGCGGGACAGGCACAGATACGCAGTATTTT. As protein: CASSGGTGTDTQYF.